This TCR beta chain was identified during a study of T cell responses to AZD1222 COVID-19 vaccine. On the study more broadly: Analyses pooled second doses at about 4 or about 12 weeks. General study findings and limits: At baseline, seropositivity was found in only a handful of AZD1222 recipients. Clonal diversity was possibly underestimated, and the donors were mostly white British, with more females.

The protocol was immunoSEQ multiplex PCR, while the TCRdb copy is restricted to in-frame clones and leaves out a portion. Of 120,000 or so clones listed, 91% are singletons. Looked up from germline, CDR1 is MNHEY and CDR2 is SVGAGI. The CDR3 extends over 14 amino acids. Trimming stripped 3 bases from V and 3 bases from J, with 9 bases between. To note about this clone: Its cognate antigen is unknown.

This rearrangement joins TRBV6-5 to TRBJ1-5, with D unresolved. This receptor was obtained from an adult in good health. Sample: peripheral blood, taken on day 0 of AZD1222 vaccination. The CDR3 DNA reads as TGTGCCAGCAGTTATGCCGGAACCAATCAGCCCCAGCATTTT. It encodes CASSYAGTNQPQHF.